Listed here are 3 T cell receptor beta chains from one sample, sequenced in a study of OX40 agonist ivuxolimab in advanced cancers. Clones were sequenced by immunoSEQ multiplex PCR, and TCRdb holds only the in-frame ones, with some missing. The sample records 46,000 or so clones, 89% being singletons. The sample in question was CD4+ or CD8+ T cells sorted from blood, obtained in a trial of the OX40 agonist ivuxolimab. These receptors all stem from an adult with an advanced solid tumor such as melanoma, head and neck, liver or kidney cancer.

The CDR3 loop is CASSDGTFDYTF. DNA for the CDR3: TGTGCCAGCAGCGATGGGACATTCGACTACACCTTC. The rearrangement links TRBV7-3 to TRBJ1-2; D is perhaps TRBD1 (6 bases). Trimming cost V 5 bases and J 10 bases, with 14 bases left between them. CDR1 is SGHTA and CDR2 is FQGTGA in the germline V gene. The CDR3 sequence is 12 residues long.

V usage is TRBV7-3 and J usage is TRBJ1-1, with D hard to call. V was trimmed by 5 bases and J by 7 bases, leaving 14 bases between them. The CDR3 runs 13 residues. Germline V CDR1 and CDR2: SGHTA, FQGTGA. The DNA of the CDR3 is TGTGCCAGCAGCACCCTATCCGGGAGTGAAGCTTTCTTT. This translates into CASSTLSGSEAFF. The complete variable domain, with remaining parts taken from reference TRBV7-3 and TRBJ1-1, reads GAGVSQTPSNKVTEKGKYVELRCDPISGHTALYWYRQSLGQGPEFLIYFQGTGAADDSGLPNDRFFAVRPEGSVSTLKIQRTERGDSAVYLCASSTLSGSEAFFGQGTRLTVV.

The sample holds a few counts of this clone. The chain joins TRBV5-1 to TRBJ1-1; possibly TRBD1 for D (5 bases). CDR3 size: 17 residues. Between the trimmed V and J ends, which lost 4 bases and 0 bases, there was a span of 19 bases. The V gene's germline CDR1 is SGHRS and CDR2 YFSETQ. The DNA for the CDR3 is TGCGCCAGCAGCGTAACAAACTCGACAGAGCTGAACACTGAAGCTTTCTTT. This codes for CASSVTNSTELNTEAFF.